What follows are 26 T cell receptor beta chains derived from one specimen sequenced in a study of T-cell reconstitution after alpha-beta-depleted transplantation in children listed by TCRdb under 2016. The protocol used for the library was PCR. These reads were obtained on an Illumina HiSeq 2500. Molecular barcoding was employed in the preparation of TCR libraries, with unique molecular identifiers being used to normalize TCRbeta repertoire quantification. TCRdb itself trimmed the public reads at Q25 with fastp, ran MiXCR and retained productive beta chains. Identical CDR3 protein sequences are pooled into one entry, listed with their most common genes and DNA. This sample comprises 350,000 to 500,000 distinct CDR3 sequences, around two fifths of them detected only once. Roughly 27% of the sample is held by the ten biggest clonotypes. This specimen's treatment or condition label, interpreted: allogeneic hematopoietic cell transplantation with graft depleted of TCRalphabeta T cells and CD19 B cells.

This material consisted of PBMCs, taken before TCRalphabeta/CD19-depleted stem cell transplant. Receptors originate from a girl between 2 and 10 years old with aplastic anemia, due to receive a stem cell transplant.

CDR3 sequence: CASSGRESFSDTQYF. CDR3 DNA: TGTGCCAGTTCGGGAAGAGAGTCGTTCTCAGATACGCAGTATTTT. The genes are TRBV6-1 and TRBJ2-3, with D possibly matching TRBD2 (5 bases). This CDR3 contains 15 residues. Germline CDR1 reads MNHNS; CDR2 reads SASEGT. The V end was cut by 9 bases, the J end by 4 bases, with 20 bases between.

V is TRBV6-2 or TRBV6-3 and J is TRBJ1-2; D perhaps matches TRBD1 (6 bases). The V gene's germline CDR1 is MNHEY and CDR2 SVGEGT. This CDR3 region has 14 residues. V was cut by 6 bases and J by 3 bases, with 14 bases left in between. The CDR3 sequence is CASSPRPGDYGYTF. DNA of the CDR3: TGTGCCAGCAGCCCGAGGCCAGGGGACTATGGCTACACCTTC.

The chain employs TRBV12-3 or TRBV12-4 and TRBJ2-4, with D hard to call. The CDR3 is 14 residues long. Between the trimmed V and J ends, which lost 7 bases and 0 bases, there was a span of 10 bases. The CDR3 coding sequence is TGTGCCAGCATCGGGTGGGTAGCCAAAAACATTCAGTACTTC. This sequence encodes CASIGWVAKNIQYF.

In DNA, the CDR3 is TGTGCCAGCAGTTTACGAAGGCCGGCAGAGACCCAGTACTTC. Translated: CASSLRRPAETQYF. The chain recombines TRBV28 with TRBJ2-5, with no clear D. V lost 2 bases and J lost 4, with 11 bases in between. The CDR3 is made up of 14 amino acids. CDR1 and CDR2 (germline): MDHEN, SYDVKM.

The V gene is TRBV28, the J gene TRBJ2-1; unclear D gene. Looked up from germline, CDR1 is MDHEN and CDR2 is SYDVKM. The CDR3 covers 14 residues. The V end lost 3 bases, the J end lost 5 bases, and 11 bases lay between the germline ends. As DNA, the CDR3 is TGTGCCAGCAGTTTCGGGCGGTCCGACAATGAGCAGTTCTTC. Translation gives CASSFGRSDNEQFF.

The gene calls are TRBV30 and TRBJ2-1, with D unresolved. The CDR3 is 12 residues long. V was clipped by 0 bases and J by 10 bases, with 10 bases between them. Looked up from germline, CDR1 is GTSNPN and CDR2 is SVGIG (reference sequence). The CDR3 sequence is CAWSVTTDEQFF. CDR3 coding DNA: TGTGCCTGGAGTGTAACCACGGACGAGCAGTTCTTC.

The chain is built from TRBV3-1 and TRBJ2-2; tentatively, D is TRBD2 (6 bases). CDR3 size: 16 residues. Looked up from germline, CDR1 is LGHDT and CDR2 is YNNKEL (reference sequence). With 0 bases removed from V and 6 bases from J, the gap between germline ends came to 14 bases. The CDR3: CASSQEGGHKAGELFF. The CDR3 nucleotides are TGTGCCAGCAGCCAAGAGGGGGGTCATAAAGCCGGGGAGCTGTTTTTT.

The chain carries TRBV6-5 and TRBJ2-7, with TRBD1 matching 10 bases. From germline, CDR1 is MNHEY and CDR2 SVGAGI. With V trimmed by 4 bases and J by 5 bases, 8 bases remained unmatched. This CDR3 region has 15 residues. The CDR3 DNA is TGTGCCAGCAGTTCCCCGGGACAGGGGAACCACGAGCAGTACTTC. Amino acid sequence: CASSSPGQGNHEQYF.

This sequence joins TRBV20-1 and TRBJ2-7, with 11 bases identical to TRBD2. The V gene end was trimmed by 6 bases and the J gene end by 2 bases; junction bases not matched to a gene: 6. Germline V CDR1 and CDR2: DFQATT, SNEGSKA (reference sequence). CDR3 length: 14 amino acids. The CDR3 reads CSADGTSGTYEQYF. As DNA, the CDR3 is TGCAGTGCCGATGGGACTAGCGGTACCTACGAGCAGTACTTC.

The table lists this clonotype with a few counts. The chain combines TRBV7-9 with TRBJ2-1; tentatively, D is TRBD2 (6 bases). Germline V gives CDR1 SEHNR, CDR2 FQNEAQ (reference sequence). The CDR3 extends over 16 amino acids. V lost 4 bases, J lost 3 bases, and 16 bases lay in between. The CDR3 bases are TGTGCCAGCAGCTCGCGCCGGGACGGGGGCTACAATGAGCAGTTCTTC. Translated, it gives CASSSRRDGGYNEQFF.

This clonotype was seen a few times. The chain carries TRBV6-5 and TRBJ2-2, with D uncertain. This CDR3 is built from 14 residues. Germline V gives CDR1 MNHEY, CDR2 SVGAGI. The ends were cut back, 2 bases at V and 7 bases at J, with 11 bases in the middle. The CDR3 loop reads CASSYAVLGGELFF. In DNA form, the CDR3 reads TGTGCCAGCAGTTACGCGGTACTCGGCGGGGAGCTGTTTTTT.

This clonotype showed up just a few times. This chain links TRBV12-3 or TRBV12-4 with TRBJ1-6; tentatively, D is TRBD1 (5 bases). This CDR3 is built from 13 residues. Trimming stripped 6 bases from V and 10 bases from J, with 13 bases between. The CDR3 DNA is TGTGCCAGCAGGGGGCAGGGAGACTCACCCCTCCACTTT. This codes for CASRGQGDSPLHF.

The chain couples TRBV29-1 to TRBJ2-7, with a possible D match to TRBD1 (6 bases). The CDR3 runs to 14 residues. The V end lost 4 bases, the J end lost 3 bases, and 16 bases lay between the germline ends. Germline V gene sequence: CDR1 SQVTM, CDR2 ANQGSEA. CDR3 sequence: CSVGTRDTYYEQYF. The CDR3 region has the DNA TGCAGCGTTGGGACCCGGGACACATACTACGAGCAGTACTTC.

The sample holds a few counts of this clonotype. V usage is TRBV6-5 and J usage is TRBJ1-1; a possible D gene is TRBD1 (5 bases). This CDR3 region has 14 residues. In germline, CDR1 is MNHEY, CDR2 SVGAGI. V was trimmed by 2 bases and J by 4 bases, leaving 11 bases between them. CDR3 loop: CASSYRGESTEAFF. The CDR3 DNA reads as TGTGCCAGCAGTTACAGGGGAGAGAGCACTGAAGCTTTCTTT.

This chain connects TRBV20-1 to TRBJ2-1; 8 bases agree with TRBD1. Germline CDR1 reads DFQATT; CDR2 reads SNEGSKA (reference sequence). The CDR3 extends over 15 amino acids. After removal of 0 bases from V and 10 bases from J, the junction contained 11 bases not matched to a gene. For the CDR3, the DNA is TGCAGTGCTAGAGATCGAGGACAGGGTGTCGCAGAGCAGTTCTTC. It translates to CSARDRGQGVAEQFF.

The chain employs TRBV2 and TRBJ2-7; TRBD1 aligns across 7 bases. The CDR3 length is 16 residues. V was pared by 0 bases and J by 0 bases, with 5 bases of the junction left unmatched. CDR1 is SNHLY, CDR2 FYNNEI, per germline. The CDR3 DNA reads TGTGCCAGCAGTGAAGCGGGGACAGCCCTCTCCTACGAGCAGTACTTC. It is translated as CASSEAGTALSYEQYF. The full variable domain, with the rest looked up from reference TRBV2 and TRBJ2-7, is EPEVTQTPSHQVTQMGQEVILRCVPISNHLYFYWYRQILGQKVEFLVSFYNNEISEKSEIFDDQFSVERPDGSNFTLKIRSTKLEDSAMYFCASSEAGTALSYEQYFGPGTRLTVT.

V usage is TRBV28 and J usage is TRBJ2-7, with D possibly called TRBD1 or TRBD2 (5 bases each). Trimming took 1 base from V and 5 from J, leaving 18 bases between them. This CDR3 has 16 residues. Germline assignment: CDR1 MDHEN and CDR2 SYDVKM. In DNA form, the CDR3 reads TGTGCCAGCAGTTTATCCAGCGGTGGGGCTACGGACGAGCAGTACTTC. Protein sequence: CASSLSSGGATDEQYF.

J is TRBJ1-2 and V is TRBV19; D gene ambiguous. V was pared by 9 bases and J by 8 bases, with 28 bases between. CDR1 is LNHDA and CDR2 is SQIVND in the germline V gene (reference sequence). This CDR3 is 16 amino acids long. The DNA for the CDR3 is TGTGCCAGCCGATGGAGGGAACTCGTGGAGGAAGGAGGCTACACCTTC. Translation gives CASRWRELVEEGGYTF.

The V call is TRBV5-1, the J call TRBJ2-1; D unclear. Germline CDR1 and CDR2: SGHRS and YFSETQ. This CDR3 is built from 13 residues. V lost 0 bases and J lost 6, with 7 bases in between. CDR3: CASSLVVSNEQFF. The CDR3 DNA follows: TGCGCCAGCAGCTTGGTTGTGTCCAATGAGCAGTTCTTC.

The V call is TRBV6-1, the J call TRBJ1-6; D is perhaps TRBD1 (5 bases). V lost 1 base, J lost 9 bases, and 13 bases lay in between. Looked up from germline, CDR1 is MNHNS and CDR2 is SASEGT. CDR3 length: 15 residues. The CDR3 sequence: CASSEVPGAGSPLHF. CDR3 DNA sequence: TGTGCCAGCAGTGAAGTACCCGGGGCTGGTTCACCCCTCCACTTT.

This clonotype came up a few times. The rearrangement links TRBV12-3 or TRBV12-4 to TRBJ1-6; 7 bases agree with TRBD1. The V gene end was trimmed by 0 bases and the J gene end by 4 bases; junction bases not matched to a gene: 0. This CDR3 comprises 15 residues. CDR3 DNA sequence: TGTGCCAGCAGTTTAGCGGGACAGTATAATTCACCCCTCCACTTT. Its translation is CASSLAGQYNSPLHF.

This chain's CDR3 is CASSPGGVFPYNSPLHF. The CDR3 DNA sequence: TGTGCCAGCAGTCCAGGGGGCGTTTTTCCCTATAATTCACCCCTCCACTTT. The V call is TRBV27, the J call TRBJ1-6, with 8 bases lining up with TRBD1. The CDR3 consists of 17 residues. The ends lost 5 bases at V and 2 bases at J; junction bases unmatched: 8. Germline values: CDR1 MNHEY, CDR2 SMNVEV (reference sequence).

Only one count was recorded for this clonotype. The V and J genes are TRBV20-1 and TRBJ2-4; 7 bases line up with TRBD2. The V segment lost 7 bases and the J segment 4 bases; nucleotides outside the gene matches: 16. Germline V CDR1 and CDR2: DFQATT, SNEGSKA (reference sequence). This CDR3 is built from 16 residues. The CDR3 region is CSGYEELAISKNIQYF. In nucleotides, the CDR3 is TGCAGTGGCTATGAGGAACTAGCGATTTCTAAAAACATTCAGTACTTC.

This clonotype was seen a few times. The chain uses TRBV7-6 and TRBJ2-5; 8 bases map to TRBD1. The germline gives CDR1 SGHVS, CDR2 FNYEAQ. The CDR3 covers 15 residues. The trim removed 6 bases at V and 2 bases at J, leaving 8 bases unmatched. CDR3 DNA sequence: TGTGCCAGCAGTCGGTGGGGACAGGAACAAGAGACCCAGTACTTC. This encodes CASSRWGQEQETQYF.

The genes are TRBV10-2 and TRBJ2-1, with D unresolved. The V gene lost 3 bases and the J gene lost 5 bases, with 14 bases spanning the gap. The CDR3 extends over 15 amino acids. From germline, CDR1 is WSHSY and CDR2 SAAADI. The CDR3 spells CASSELPVMDNEQFF. The CDR3 coding sequence is TGCGCCAGCAGTGAACTACCCGTTATGGACAATGAGCAGTTCTTC.

The V and J genes are TRBV5-1 and TRBJ2-3; no firm D call. CDR1 and CDR2 from the germline V gene are SGHRS and YFSETQ. The CDR3 totals 15 residues. V was shortened by 1 base and J by 4 bases, with 13 bases between the two germline ends. CDR3 sequence reads: CASSLTNLGPDTQYF. In nucleotides, the CDR3 is TGCGCCAGCAGCTTGACCAACTTGGGCCCAGATACGCAGTATTTT.